This T cell receptor beta chain was documented in a study of T cell responses to AZD1222 COVID-19 vaccine. The data were produced by immunoSEQ multiplex PCR, yet TCRdb's version contains in-frame clones alone and is incomplete. The data contain 70,000 to 95,000 clones, approximately 89% of them singletons. For this clone: What it binds is unknown.

The germline CDR1 and CDR2 sequences are GTSNPN and SVGIG (reference sequence). CDR3 size: 12 residues. Between the trimmed V and J ends, which lost 2 bases and 4 bases, there was a span of 8 bases. Whole-study results and caveats: Donors in the cohort were predominantly white British and more often female, and clonal diversity was possibly underestimated.

The specimen was peripheral blood, collected on day 0 of MenACWY control vaccination. This chain connects TRBV30 to TRBJ1-2; D remains ambiguous. This clonotype originated in an adult in good health. The CDR3 sequence is CAWSRDGYGYTF. The CDR3 DNA follows: TGTGCCTGGAGTCGGGATGGCTATGGCTACACCTTC.